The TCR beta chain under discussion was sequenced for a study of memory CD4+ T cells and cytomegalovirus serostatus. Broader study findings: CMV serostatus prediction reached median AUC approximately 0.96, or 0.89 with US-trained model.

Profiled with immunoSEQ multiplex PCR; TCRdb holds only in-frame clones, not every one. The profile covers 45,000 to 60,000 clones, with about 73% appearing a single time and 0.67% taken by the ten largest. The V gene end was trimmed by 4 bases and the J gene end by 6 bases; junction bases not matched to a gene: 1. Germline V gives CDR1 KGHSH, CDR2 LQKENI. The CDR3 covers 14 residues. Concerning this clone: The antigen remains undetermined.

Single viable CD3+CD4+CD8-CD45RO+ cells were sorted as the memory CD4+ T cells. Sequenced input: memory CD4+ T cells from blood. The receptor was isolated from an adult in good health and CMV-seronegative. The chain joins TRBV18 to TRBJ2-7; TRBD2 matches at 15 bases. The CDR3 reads CASSQGLAGGEQYF. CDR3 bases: TGTGCCAGCTCACAGGGACTAGCGGGAGGCGAGCAGTACTTC.